This T cell receptor beta chain was captured in a study of CD8 T cells in Susac syndrome. Germline lookup yields CDR1 SGHRS and CDR2 YFSETQ. This CDR3 has 15 residues. Between the trimmed V and J ends, which lost 4 bases and 3 bases, there was a span of 14 bases. A quantity of roughly 0.5 to 1 ug RNA underwent reverse transcription using random hexamers. TCRdb re-called the immunoSEQ multiplex PCR reads with MiXCR, one entry per CDR3 protein. The sample shows a few hundred thousand distinct CDR3 sequences, 90% to 95% of them seen only once. The sequenced sample was CD4+ T cells from PBMCs. This TCR was sampled from a human donor with multiple sclerosis. The V gene is TRBV5-1, the J gene TRBJ2-1, with D possibly being TRBD2 (5 bases). The CDR3 reads CASSLSSGIYNEQFF. The CDR3, as DNA: TGCGCCAGCAGCCTTAGTTCCGGGATCTACAATGAGCAGTTCTTC.